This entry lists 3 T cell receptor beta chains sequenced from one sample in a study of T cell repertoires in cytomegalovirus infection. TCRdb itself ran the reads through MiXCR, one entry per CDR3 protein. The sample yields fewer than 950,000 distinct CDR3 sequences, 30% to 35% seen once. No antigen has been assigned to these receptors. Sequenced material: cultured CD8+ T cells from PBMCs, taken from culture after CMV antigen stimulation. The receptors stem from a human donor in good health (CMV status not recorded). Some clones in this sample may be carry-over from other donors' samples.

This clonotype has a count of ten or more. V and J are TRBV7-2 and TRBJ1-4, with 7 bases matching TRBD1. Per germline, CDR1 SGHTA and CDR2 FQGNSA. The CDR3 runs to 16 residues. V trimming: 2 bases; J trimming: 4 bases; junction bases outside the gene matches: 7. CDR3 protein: CASSLFGQGVNEKLFF. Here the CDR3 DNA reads TGTGCCAGCAGCTTATTCGGTCAGGGGGTTAATGAAAAACTGTTTTTT.

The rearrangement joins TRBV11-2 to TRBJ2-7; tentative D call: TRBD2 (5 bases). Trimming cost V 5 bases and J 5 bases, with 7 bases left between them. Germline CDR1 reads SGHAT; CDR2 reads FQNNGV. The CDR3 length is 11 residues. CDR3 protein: CASSEGNEQYV. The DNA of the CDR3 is TGTGCCAGCAGCGAGGGTAACGAGCAGTACGTC.

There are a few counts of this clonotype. CDR3 DNA sequence: TGCGCCAGCAGCCAAGACAAGGGGTCGTATCAGCCCCAGCATTTT. This sequence encodes CASSQDKGSYQPQHF. This sequence joins TRBV4-3 and TRBJ1-5; the D gene is possibly TRBD1 (5 bases). The CDR3 consists of 15 residues. The germline gives CDR1 LGHNA, CDR2 YSLEER. V dropped 0 bases and J dropped 5 bases, with 11 bases sitting between them.